One and the same sample provided the 28 T cell receptor beta chains below, sequenced in a study of blood T cell repertoires in COVID-19. Clones were read by immunoSEQ multiplex PCR, and TCRdb kept only the in-frame ones, dropping some. The sample contains under 250,000 clones, 80% to 90% of which appear only once. Material: PBMCs or T cells enriched from blood (not recorded which). The origin of the receptors is a woman aged 18-29 years in a cohort exposed to, infected with or recovered from COVID-19 (not recorded which).

For the CDR3, the DNA is TGTGCCAGCAGCTCGGAACGGGACAACGAGCAGTACTTC. As protein: CASSSERDNEQYF. The rearrangement links TRBV7-9 to TRBJ2-7; D is possibly TRBD1 (6 bases). The CDR3 consists of 13 residues. V lost 4 bases, J lost 5 bases, and 12 bases lay in between. CDR1 and CDR2 (germline): SEHNR, FQNEAQ (reference sequence).

V usage is TRBV9 and J usage is TRBJ2-1, with a tentative D call TRBD2 (6 bases). Germline CDR1 reads SGDLS; CDR2 reads YYNGEE. The CDR3 is made up of 16 amino acids. Trimming removed 4 bases from V and 4 bases from J, with 18 bases in between. Here the CDR3 reads CASSPVGGGSYNEQFF. CDR3 DNA: TGTGCCAGCAGCCCCGTTGGGGGAGGATCTTACAATGAGCAGTTCTTC.

The rearrangement links TRBV6-4 to TRBJ2-1; 8 bases align to TRBD1. The germline V gene has CDR1 MRHNA and CDR2 SNTAGT. The CDR3 sequence is 15 residues long. V shed 6 bases and J 6 bases; nucleotides not matched to a gene: 10. The chain's CDR3 is CASSLTLDRGNEQFF. As DNA, the CDR3 is TGTGCCAGCAGCCTCACTCTAGACAGGGGCAATGAGCAGTTCTTC.

The chain links TRBV5-4 to TRBJ2-5; D unclear. In germline, CDR1 is SGHNT, CDR2 YYREEE (reference sequence). The CDR3 totals 15 residues. V was pared by 0 bases and J by 1 base, with 10 bases between. The CDR3 loop is CASSLDGGAQETQYF. In DNA form, the CDR3 reads TGTGCCAGCAGCTTGGACGGTGGAGCCCAAGAGACCCAGTACTTC.

Only one count was recorded for this clone. This rearrangement joins TRBV19 to TRBJ1-6; no definite D call. This CDR3 spans 12 amino acids. Germline CDR1 LNHDA, CDR2 SQIVND (reference sequence). The germline V and J ends were trimmed by 0 bases and 11 bases, with 5 bases remaining between them. DNA for the CDR3: TGTGCCAGTAGTATAGATGTCGCACCCCTCCACTTT. Amino acid sequence: CASSIDVAPLHF.

The chain links TRBV14 to TRBJ1-2; D perhaps matches TRBD1 (6 bases). The ends were cut back, 2 bases at V and 4 bases at J, with 17 bases in the middle. CDR3 length: 16 amino acids. Germline V gives CDR1 SGHDN, CDR2 FVKESK. The CDR3 region has the DNA TGTGCCAGCAGCCAACTTACAGGGTTCAGTCGCTATGGCTACACCTTC. As protein: CASSQLTGFSRYGYTF.

The chain recombines TRBV24-1 with TRBJ1-6; no firm D call. CDR1 is KGHDR and CDR2 is SFDVKD in the germline V gene. Trimming shortened V by 2 bases and J by 14 bases, and 9 bases separated the two germline ends. The CDR3 has 12 residues. The CDR3 here is CATSDSGLALHF. CDR3 nucleotides: TGTGCCACCAGTGATTCGGGGTTAGCCCTCCACTTT.

The chain is built from TRBV30 and TRBJ2-5; 14 nucleotides match TRBD2. Germline V gene lookup returns CDR1 GTSNPN and CDR2 SVGIG (reference sequence). CDR3 length equals 13 residues. After removal of 5 bases from V and 5 bases from J, the junction contained 1 base not matched to a gene. CDR3 residues: CAWGTSGSETQYF. Here the CDR3 DNA reads TGTGCCTGGGGGACTAGCGGGAGTGAGACCCAGTACTTC.

V usage is TRBV11-2 and J usage is TRBJ2-1; possible D gene TRBD1, 6 bases. Trimming took 5 bases from V and 6 from J, leaving 17 bases between them. Germline CDR1 and CDR2: SGHAT and FQNNGV. CDR3 size: 15 residues. CDR3 in amino acids: CASSKLQGKLNEQFF. CDR3 bases: TGTGCCAGCAGCAAACTACAGGGAAAACTCAATGAGCAGTTCTTC.

The chain recombines TRBV19 with TRBJ2-1, with 14 bases matching TRBD2. Germline CDR1 is LNHDA and CDR2 is SQIVND (reference sequence). CDR3 length: 15 residues. Trimming took 6 bases from V and 2 from J; bases not matched to a gene: 0. The CDR3: CASRGLAGAYNEQFF. For the CDR3, the DNA is TGTGCCAGTAGGGGACTAGCGGGAGCCTACAATGAGCAGTTCTTC.

The chain uses TRBV12-5 and TRBJ2-1; no reliable D call. V gave up 2 bases and J gave up 0 bases, with 11 bases separating them. Germline-derived CDR1 and CDR2 are LGHNT and FRNRAP. This CDR3 is 16 amino acids long. This CDR3 is CASGLPSSSSYNEQFF. The CDR3 DNA follows: TGTGCTAGTGGTTTGCCCTCGAGTAGCTCCTACAATGAGCAGTTCTTC.

The J gene is TRBJ1-1, the V gene TRBV2, with D perhaps matching TRBD1 (5 bases). The ends were cut back, 6 bases at V and 4 bases at J, with 12 bases in the middle. Germline V gene sequence: CDR1 SNHLY, CDR2 FYNNEI. The CDR3 has 13 amino acids. CDR3 amino acids: CASSLTEGTEAFF. Here the CDR3 DNA reads TGTGCCAGCAGCTTGACAGAAGGCACTGAAGCTTTCTTT.

This clone is a singleton in its sample. The chain combines TRBV11-2 with TRBJ1-2, with 7 bases fitting TRBD1. The germline CDR1 and CDR2 sequences are SGHAT and FQNNGV. The CDR3 covers 13 residues. The ends lost 5 bases at V and 6 bases at J; junction bases unmatched: 6. For the CDR3, the DNA is TGTGCCAGCAGCCACCCCGGGACAGATGGCTACACCTTC. It codes for CASSHPGTDGYTF.

This clone was found once. The rearrangement links TRBV28 to TRBJ2-7, with TRBD1 matching 10 bases. The trim removed 4 bases at V and 5 bases at J, leaving 2 bases unmatched. This CDR3 has 13 amino acids. Germline loops: CDR1 MDHEN, CDR2 SYDVKM. DNA for the CDR3: TGTGCCAGCAGTTCCGGACAGGGGGACGAGCAGTACTTC. Its protein is CASSSGQGDEQYF.

This clone was counted once. The J gene is TRBJ2-5, the V gene TRBV28; D possibly corresponds to TRBD1 (5 bases). Germline V gene lookup returns CDR1 MDHEN and CDR2 SYDVKM. V lost 3 bases and J lost 2, with 7 bases in between. The CDR3 contains 13 residues. The CDR3 here is CASSFQGQETQYF. The CDR3 region has the DNA TGTGCCAGCAGTTTTCAGGGTCAAGAGACCCAGTACTTC. Variable domain in full (rest from reference TRBV28 and TRBJ2-5): DVKVTQSSRYLVKRTGEKVFLECVQDMDHENMFWYRQDPGLGLRLIYFSYDVKMKEKGDIPEGYSVSREKKERFSLILESASTNQTSMYLCASSFQGQETQYFGPGTRLLVL.

The V call is TRBV6-5, the J call TRBJ1-1; 8 nucleotides align to TRBD1. Germline trimming cut 8 bases from V and 3 bases from J; bases unmatched to any gene: 5. Germline assignment: CDR1 MNHEY and CDR2 SVGAGI. The CDR3 has 13 residues. The CDR3 sequence: CASSTGGYTEAFF. The CDR3 DNA is TGTGCCAGCTCCACAGGGGGATACACTGAAGCTTTCTTT.

The V gene is TRBV12-3 or TRBV12-4, the J gene TRBJ2-7, with D maybe TRBD1 (6 bases). Trimming removed 5 bases at V and 5 bases at J, with 13 bases between. This CDR3 has 13 residues. In DNA form, the CDR3 reads TGTGCCAGCAGTCGGACAGCCCCCAACGAGCAGTACTTC. This translates into CASSRTAPNEQYF.

The CDR3 loop reads CASSSTVPGQGRWEKLFF. The CDR3 nucleotides are TGTGCCAGCAGTAGCACAGTCCCGGGACAGGGACGGTGGGAAAAACTGTTTTTT. The chain joins TRBV28 to TRBJ1-4; 9 nucleotides agree with TRBD1. The trim removed 5 bases at V and 8 bases at J, leaving 18 bases unmatched. This CDR3 is built from 18 residues. The germline V gene encodes CDR1 MDHEN and CDR2 SYDVKM.

The chain has TRBV6-2 or TRBV6-3 and TRBJ1-4; D unresolved. The CDR3 runs 12 residues. The germline V and J ends were trimmed by 5 bases and 6 bases, with 7 bases remaining between them. CDR1 and CDR2 from the germline V gene are MNHEY and SVGEGT. CDR3 bases: TGTGCCAGCAGTACGACATATGAAAAACTGTTTTTT. Translated: CASSTTYEKLFF.

This clone appeared a single time. This chain connects TRBV6-1 to TRBJ2-7; the D is unclear. Trimming removed 3 bases at V and 3 bases at J, with 9 bases between. CDR3 length: 13 amino acids. The germline V gene encodes CDR1 MNHNS and CDR2 SASEGT. The CDR3 DNA is TGTGCCAGCAGTGAGAAGGCAGGCTACGAGCAGTACTTC. This encodes CASSEKAGYEQYF.

The rearrangement uses TRBV25-1 and TRBJ1-5; 9 nucleotides align to TRBD1. This CDR3 contains 13 residues. Germline-derived CDR1 and CDR2 are MGHDK and SYGVNS. The V gene end was trimmed by 6 bases and the J gene end by 5 bases; junction bases not matched to a gene: 2. The CDR3 DNA follows: TGTGCCAGCAGGGGACAGGGTGATCAGCCCCAGCATTTT. It is translated as CASRGQGDQPQHF. Drawing the rest from reference TRBV25-1 and TRBJ1-5, the complete variable domain is EADIYQTPRYLVIGTGKKITLECSQTMGHDKMYWYQQDPGMELHLIHYSYGVNSTEKGDLSSESTVSRIRTEHFPLTLESARPSHTSQYLCASRGQGDQPQHFGDGTRLSIL.

The V call is TRBV11-1, the J call TRBJ2-1; 9 bases map to TRBD2. Germline trimming cut 5 bases from V and 8 bases from J; bases unmatched to any gene: 13. The CDR3 is made up of 16 amino acids. Per the germline V gene, CDR1 is SGHAT and CDR2 is FQDESV (reference sequence). CDR3 sequence reads: CASSTYAGTSLDEQFF. The CDR3 DNA reads as TGTGCCAGCAGCACCTATGCCGGGACTAGCCTCGATGAGCAGTTCTTC.

The J gene is TRBJ1-2, the V gene TRBV2; 11 positions agree with TRBD1. V was clipped by 2 bases and J by 4 bases; unmatched bases: 3. This CDR3 comprises 15 residues. The germline V gene has CDR1 SNHLY and CDR2 FYNNEI. This chain's CDR3 is CASSERDRGTYGYTF. CDR3 coding DNA: TGTGCCAGCAGTGAAAGGGACAGGGGGACCTATGGCTACACCTTC.

This chain connects TRBV25-1 to TRBJ2-2; 9 positions agree with TRBD1. The germline V gene encodes CDR1 MGHDK and CDR2 SYGVNS. This CDR3 region has 16 residues. The V and J ends lost 5 bases and 3 bases, in that order; junction bases with no gene match: 7. The CDR3 loop reads CASSLGTGKDTGELFF. CDR3 in DNA: TGTGCCAGCAGTCTCGGGACAGGGAAGGACACCGGGGAGCTGTTTTTT.

The chain is built from TRBV9 and TRBJ1-6, with TRBD1 matching 9 bases. The CDR3 has 16 amino acids. Unmatched junction bases numbered 7, after V lost 0 bases and J lost 9 bases. Germline loops: CDR1 SGDLS, CDR2 YYNGEE. In nucleotides, the CDR3 is TGTGCCAGCAGCGTAGCCCCGGGACAGGGTGTTTCACCCCTCCACTTT. Its protein is CASSVAPGQGVSPLHF.

This chain links TRBV5-8 with TRBJ2-2, with 13 bases fitting TRBD2. V was pared by 6 bases and J by 0 bases, with 8 bases of the junction left unmatched. The V gene's germline CDR1 is SGHTS and CDR2 YDEGEE. This CDR3 has 18 amino acids. CDR3 amino acids: CASILGLAGVANTGELFF. The CDR3 DNA reads as TGTGCCAGCATCCTCGGACTAGCGGGAGTTGCGAACACCGGGGAGCTGTTTTTT. Based on the CDR3 plus reference TRBV5-8 and TRBJ2-2, the full variable domain is EAGVTQSPTHLIKTRGQQATLRCSPISGHTSVYWYQQALGLGLQFLLWYDEGEERNRGNFPPRFSGRQFPNYSSELNVNALELEDSALYLCASILGLAGVANTGELFFGEGSRLTVL.

V is TRBV19 and J is TRBJ1-3; D is ambiguous. Germline V gives CDR1 LNHDA, CDR2 SQIVND (reference sequence). V gave up 6 bases and J gave up 0 bases, with 6 bases separating them. The CDR3 extends over 13 amino acids. The CDR3 nucleotides are TGTGCCAGTAGCGACATCTCTGGAAACACCATATATTTT. Translation: CASSDISGNTIYF. The whole variable domain, remainder taken from reference TRBV19 and TRBJ1-3, is DGGITQSPKYLFRKEGQNVTLSCEQNLNHDAMYWYRQDPGQGLRLIYYSQIVNDFQKGDIAEGYSVSREKKESFPLTVTSAQKNPTAFYLCASSDISGNTIYFGEGSWLTVV.

V is TRBV20-1 and J is TRBJ1-5; 11 positions match TRBD1. V dropped 3 bases and J dropped 11; count of bases not matched to a gene: 18. Germline V CDR1 and CDR2: DFQATT, SNEGSKA (reference sequence). This CDR3 is built from 17 residues. The CDR3 DNA reads TGCAGTGCTAGTTCCCCGACCTTGGACAGGGGGCCCCTCTCCCAGCATTTT. It encodes CSASSPTLDRGPLSQHF.